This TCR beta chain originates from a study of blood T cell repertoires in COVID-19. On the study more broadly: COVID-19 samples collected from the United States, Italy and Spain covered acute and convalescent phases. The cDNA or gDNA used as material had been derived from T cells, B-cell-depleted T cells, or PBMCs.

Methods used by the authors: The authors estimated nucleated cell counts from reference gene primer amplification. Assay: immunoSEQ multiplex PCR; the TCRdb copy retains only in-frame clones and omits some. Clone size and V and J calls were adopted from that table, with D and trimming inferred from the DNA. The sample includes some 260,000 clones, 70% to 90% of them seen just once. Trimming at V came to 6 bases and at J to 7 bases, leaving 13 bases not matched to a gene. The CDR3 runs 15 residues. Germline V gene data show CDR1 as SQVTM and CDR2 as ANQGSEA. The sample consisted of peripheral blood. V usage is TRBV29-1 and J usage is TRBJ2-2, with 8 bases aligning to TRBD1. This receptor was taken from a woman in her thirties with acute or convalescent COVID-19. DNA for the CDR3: TGCAGCGTCAAAGGCCAGGGGGCAGGAATCGGGGAGCTGTTTTTT. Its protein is CSVKGQGAGIGELFF.